This TCR beta chain was found in a study of blood T cell repertoires in COVID-19. Study information: Material from acute and convalescent COVID-19 was sourced from the United States, Italy and Spain. In each case, the material was cDNA or gDNA derived from T cells, B-cell-depleted T cells, or PBMCs.

Methods used by the authors: Counts of nucleated cells, estimated from reference gene primer amplification, were obtained. Produced via immunoSEQ multiplex PCR; TCRdb's table is partial and in-frame only. That table gives V, J and clone size, and the DNA gave D and trimming. Of some 250,000 clones listed, around 86% are singletons. Germline CDR1 is SEHNR and CDR2 is FQNEAQ (reference sequence). The CDR3 length is 14 residues. Trimming removed 7 bases from V and 6 bases from J; junction bases left unmatched: 8. Sequenced sample: peripheral blood. The chain joins TRBV7-9 to TRBJ1-1; 10 bases are shared with TRBD1. This receptor was taken from a woman aged 30 to 39 who had recovered from COVID-19. The CDR3 reads CASNLGQGMPEAFF. As DNA, the CDR3 is TGTGCCAGCAACCTGGGACAGGGGATGCCTGAAGCTTTCTTT.